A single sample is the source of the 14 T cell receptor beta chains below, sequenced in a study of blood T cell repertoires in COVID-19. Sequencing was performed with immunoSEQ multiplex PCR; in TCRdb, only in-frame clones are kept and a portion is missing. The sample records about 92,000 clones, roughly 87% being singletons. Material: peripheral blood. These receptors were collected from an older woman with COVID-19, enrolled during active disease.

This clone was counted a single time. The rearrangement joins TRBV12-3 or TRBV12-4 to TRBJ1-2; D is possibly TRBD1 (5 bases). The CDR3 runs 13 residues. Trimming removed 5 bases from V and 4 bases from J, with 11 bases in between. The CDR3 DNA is TGTGCCAGCAGTCCCGGGACTGCCTATGGCTACACCTTC. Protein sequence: CASSPGTAYGYTF.

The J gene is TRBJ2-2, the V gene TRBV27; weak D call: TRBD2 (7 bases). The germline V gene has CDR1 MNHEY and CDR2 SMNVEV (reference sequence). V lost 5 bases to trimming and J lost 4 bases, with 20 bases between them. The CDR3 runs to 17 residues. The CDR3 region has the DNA TGTGCCAGCAGTGCTCCCTTGGGGGGGGCGCCCACCGGGGAGCTGTTTTTT. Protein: CASSAPLGGAPTGELFF.

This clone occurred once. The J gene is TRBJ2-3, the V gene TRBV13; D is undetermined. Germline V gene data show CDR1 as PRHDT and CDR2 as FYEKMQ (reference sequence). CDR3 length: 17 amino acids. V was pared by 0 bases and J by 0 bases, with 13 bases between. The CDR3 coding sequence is TGTGCCAGCAGCTTAGGTGGGTTGACGACTAGCACAGATACGCAGTATTTT. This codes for CASSLGGLTTSTDTQYF.

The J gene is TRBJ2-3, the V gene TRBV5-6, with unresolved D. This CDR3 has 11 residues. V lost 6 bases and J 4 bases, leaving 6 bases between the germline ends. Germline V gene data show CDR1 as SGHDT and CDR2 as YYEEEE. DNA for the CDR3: TGTGCCAGCAACGCAGCAGATACGCAGTATTTT. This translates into CASNAADTQYF.

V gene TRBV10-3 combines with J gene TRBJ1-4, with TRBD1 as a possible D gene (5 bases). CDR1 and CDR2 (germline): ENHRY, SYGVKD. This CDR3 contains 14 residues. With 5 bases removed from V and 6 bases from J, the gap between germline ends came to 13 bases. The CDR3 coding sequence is TGTGCCATCAGTAACCCGACAGCTCATGAAAAACTGTTTTTT. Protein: CAISNPTAHEKLFF.

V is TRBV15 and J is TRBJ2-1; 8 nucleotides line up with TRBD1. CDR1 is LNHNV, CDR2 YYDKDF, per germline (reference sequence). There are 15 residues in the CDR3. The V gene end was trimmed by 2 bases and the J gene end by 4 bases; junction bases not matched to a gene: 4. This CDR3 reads CATSRSTGAYNEQFF. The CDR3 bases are TGTGCCACCAGCAGATCGACAGGGGCTTACAATGAGCAGTTCTTC.

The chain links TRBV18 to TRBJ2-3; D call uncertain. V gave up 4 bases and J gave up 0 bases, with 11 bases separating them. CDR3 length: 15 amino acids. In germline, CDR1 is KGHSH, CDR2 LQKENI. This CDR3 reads CASSLVTRSTDTQYF. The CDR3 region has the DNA TGTGCCAGCTCACTAGTTACGAGGAGCACAGATACGCAGTATTTT.

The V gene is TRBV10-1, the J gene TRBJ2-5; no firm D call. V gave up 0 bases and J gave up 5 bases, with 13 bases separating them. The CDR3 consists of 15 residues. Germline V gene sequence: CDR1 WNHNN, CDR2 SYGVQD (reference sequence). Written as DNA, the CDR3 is TGCGCCAGCAGTGAGTCTTCCCCGGGTGGGGAGACCCAGTACTTC. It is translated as CASSESSPGGETQYF.

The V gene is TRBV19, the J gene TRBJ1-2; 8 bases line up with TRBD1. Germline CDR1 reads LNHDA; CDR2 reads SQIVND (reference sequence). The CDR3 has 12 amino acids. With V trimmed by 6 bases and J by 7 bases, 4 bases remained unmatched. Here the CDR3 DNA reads TGTGCCAGTAGGCAGGGGGCCATTGGCTACACCTTC. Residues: CASRQGAIGYTF. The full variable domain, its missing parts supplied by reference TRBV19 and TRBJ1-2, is DGGITQSPKYLFRKEGQNVTLSCEQNLNHDAMYWYRQDPGQGLRLIYYSQIVNDFQKGDIAEGYSVSREKKESFPLTVTSAQKNPTAFYLCASRQGAIGYTFGSGTRLTVV.

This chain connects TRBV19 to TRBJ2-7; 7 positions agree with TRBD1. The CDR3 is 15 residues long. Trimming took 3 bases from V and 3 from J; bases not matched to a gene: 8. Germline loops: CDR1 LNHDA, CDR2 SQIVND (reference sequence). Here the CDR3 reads CASSMGPGQSYEQYF. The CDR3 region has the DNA TGTGCCAGTAGTATGGGACCGGGACAGAGCTACGAGCAGTACTTC.

The CDR3 reads CASSLVSGGAYEQYF. For the CDR3, the DNA is TGTGCCAGCAGCTTAGTGAGCGGGGGAGCCTACGAGCAGTACTTC. The chain employs TRBV7-2 and TRBJ2-7; 8 nucleotides agree with TRBD2. Looked up from germline, CDR1 is SGHTA and CDR2 is FQGNSA. The J segment lost 2 bases and the V segment lost 1 base, leaving 4 bases of the junction unmatched. The CDR3 length is 15 residues. The whole variable domain, remainder taken from reference TRBV7-2 and TRBJ2-7, is GAGVSQSPSNKVTEKGKDVELRCDPISGHTALYWYRQSLGQGLEFLIYFQGNSAPDKSGLPSDRFSAERTGGSVSTLTIQRTQQEDSAVYLCASSLVSGGAYEQYFGPGTRLTVT.

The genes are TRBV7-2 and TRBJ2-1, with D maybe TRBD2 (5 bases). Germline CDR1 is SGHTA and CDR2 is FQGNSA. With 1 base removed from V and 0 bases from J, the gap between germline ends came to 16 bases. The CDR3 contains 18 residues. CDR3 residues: CASSLGGGGPSSYNEQFF. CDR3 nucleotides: TGTGCCAGCAGCTTAGGAGGCGGCGGGCCGAGCTCCTACAATGAGCAGTTCTTC. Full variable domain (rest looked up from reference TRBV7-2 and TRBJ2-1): GAGVSQSPSNKVTEKGKDVELRCDPISGHTALYWYRQSLGQGLEFLIYFQGNSAPDKSGLPSDRFSAERTGGSVSTLTIQRTQQEDSAVYLCASSLGGGGPSSYNEQFFGPGTRLTVL.

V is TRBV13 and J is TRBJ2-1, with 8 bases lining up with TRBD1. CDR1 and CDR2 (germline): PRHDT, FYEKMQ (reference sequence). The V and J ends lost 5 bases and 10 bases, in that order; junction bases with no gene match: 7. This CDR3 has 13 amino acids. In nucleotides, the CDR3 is TGTGCCAGCAGCCAGACAGGGGTGTACGAGCAGTTCTTC. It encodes CASSQTGVYEQFF.

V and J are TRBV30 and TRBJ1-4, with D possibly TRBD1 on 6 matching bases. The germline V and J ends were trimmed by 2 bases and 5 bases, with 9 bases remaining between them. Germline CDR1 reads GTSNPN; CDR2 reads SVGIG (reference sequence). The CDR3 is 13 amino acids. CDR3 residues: CAWSKGQNEKLFF. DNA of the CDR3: TGTGCCTGGAGTAAAGGACAGAATGAAAAACTGTTTTTT. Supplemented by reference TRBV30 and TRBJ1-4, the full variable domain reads SQTIHQWPATLVQPVGSPLSLECTVEGTSNPNLYWYRQAAGRGLQLLFYSVGIGQISSEVPQNLSASRPQDRQFILSSKKLLLSDSGFYLCAWSKGQNEKLFFGSGTQLSVL.